This entry features one T cell receptor (beta chain) sequence. Its antigen is as yet unknown. There are 12 residues in the CDR3. Germline CDR1 LGHDT, CDR2 YNNKEL (reference sequence). V was clipped by 10 bases and J by 1 base, with 10 bases between them. This entry belongs to a study of T-cell memory formation after mild COVID-19. Study at large: Largely donor-specific TCR clusters were found.

General observations from the study: Of the contracting clones, CD4+ ones lay mainly in CM and EM, and CD8+ ones in EMRA. Clonal second-wave expansions that peaked on day 37 had unconfirmed SARS-CoV-2 specificity.

TCR alpha and TCR beta cDNA libraries with sample barcodes and UMIs came from 5'RACE using constant-segment primers. TCRdb passed the 5' RACE reads through MiXCR, listing each CDR3 protein once. Altogether hundreds of thousands of distinct CDR3 sequences are present, 15% to 20% being singletons, with the ten largest covering 20% to 25%. The chain uses TRBV3-1 and TRBJ1-1; no clear D. The sequence was collected from a man between 18 and 29 years old who had mild COVID-19 (a few samples of this study predate the infection). Cell type and time point are not known. Input material: PBMCs or a T cell subset sorted from them (not recorded which). CDR3 in amino acids: CATTSGNTEAFF. CDR3 coding DNA: TGTGCCACCACGTCGGGGAACACTGAAGCTTTCTTT. The full variable domain, with the rest looked up from reference TRBV3-1 and TRBJ1-1, is DTAVSQTPKYLVTQMGNDKSIKCEQNLGHDTMYWYKQDSKKFLKIMFSYNNKELIINETVPNRFSPKSPDKAHLNLHINSLELGDSAVYFCATTSGNTEAFFGQGTRLTVV.